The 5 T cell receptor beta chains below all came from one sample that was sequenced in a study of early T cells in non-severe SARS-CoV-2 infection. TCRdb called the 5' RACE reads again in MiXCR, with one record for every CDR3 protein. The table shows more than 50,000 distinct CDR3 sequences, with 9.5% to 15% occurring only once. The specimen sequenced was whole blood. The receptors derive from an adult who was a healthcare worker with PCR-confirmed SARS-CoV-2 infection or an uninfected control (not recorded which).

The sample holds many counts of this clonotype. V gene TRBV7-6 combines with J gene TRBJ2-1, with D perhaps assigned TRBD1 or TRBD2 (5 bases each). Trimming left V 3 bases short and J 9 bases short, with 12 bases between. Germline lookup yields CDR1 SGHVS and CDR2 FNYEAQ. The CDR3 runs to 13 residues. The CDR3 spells CASSLGEYSEQFF. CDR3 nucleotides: TGTGCCAGCAGCTTGGGGGAGTACTCTGAGCAGTTCTTC.

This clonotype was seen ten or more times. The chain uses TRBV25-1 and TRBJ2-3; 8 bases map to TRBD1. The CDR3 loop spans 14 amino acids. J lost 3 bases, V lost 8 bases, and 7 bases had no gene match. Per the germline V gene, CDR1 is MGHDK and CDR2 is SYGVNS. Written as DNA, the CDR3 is TGTGCCAGCGAAGGGACAGGTTTGACAGATACGCAGTATTTT. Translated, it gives CASEGTGLTDTQYF. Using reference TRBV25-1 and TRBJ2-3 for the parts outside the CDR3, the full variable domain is EADIYQTPRYLVIGTGKKITLECSQTMGHDKMYWYQQDPGMELHLIHYSYGVNSTEKGDLSSESTVSRIRTEHFPLTLESARPSHTSQYLCASEGTGLTDTQYFGPGTRLTVL.

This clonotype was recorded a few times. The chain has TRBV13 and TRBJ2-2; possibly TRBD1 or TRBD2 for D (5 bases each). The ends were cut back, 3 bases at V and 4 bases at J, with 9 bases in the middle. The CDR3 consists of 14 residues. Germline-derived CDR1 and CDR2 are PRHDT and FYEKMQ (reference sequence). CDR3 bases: TGTGCCAGCAGCTTGGGACGGGCCACCGGGGAGCTGTTTTTT. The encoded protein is CASSLGRATGELFF. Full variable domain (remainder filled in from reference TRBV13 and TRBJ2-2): AAGVIQSPRHLIKEKRETATLKCYPIPRHDTVYWYQQGPGQDPQFLISFYEKMQSDKGSIPDRFSAQQFSDYHSELNMSSLELGDSALYFCASSLGRATGELFFGEGSRLTVL.

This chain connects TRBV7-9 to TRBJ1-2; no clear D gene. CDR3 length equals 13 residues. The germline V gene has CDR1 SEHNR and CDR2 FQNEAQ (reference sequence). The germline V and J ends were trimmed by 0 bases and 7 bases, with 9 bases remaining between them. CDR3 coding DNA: TGTGCCAGCAGCTTAGCGTTTGTGGGTGGCTACACCTTC. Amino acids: CASSLAFVGGYTF.

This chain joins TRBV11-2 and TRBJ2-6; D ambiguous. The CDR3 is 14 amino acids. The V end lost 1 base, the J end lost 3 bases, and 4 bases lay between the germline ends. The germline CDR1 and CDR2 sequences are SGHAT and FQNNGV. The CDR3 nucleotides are TGTGCCAGCAGCTTAGCGGGTGGGGCCAACGTCCTGACTTTC. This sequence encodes CASSLAGGANVLTF.